This T cell receptor beta chain was observed in a study of blood T cell repertoires in COVID-19. Across the whole study: Sites in the United States, Italy and Spain provided acute and convalescent COVID-19 samples.

The CDR3 has 12 residues. Trimming stripped 5 bases from V and 5 bases from J, with 9 bases between. Germline CDR1 is LNHDA and CDR2 is SQIVND (reference sequence). Sequencing was performed with immunoSEQ multiplex PCR; in TCRdb, only in-frame clones are kept and a portion is missing. Of under 95,000 clones in the sample, over 70% were seen once. This sequence joins TRBV19 and TRBJ1-1; tentatively, D is TRBD1 (5 bases). The TCR comes from a man between 50 and 59 years old with acute or convalescent COVID-19. Sequenced: peripheral blood. The CDR3: CASSFGGTEAFF. Here the CDR3 DNA reads TGTGCCAGTAGTTTCGGGGGTACTGAAGCTTTCTTT. The variable domain in full, completed from reference TRBV19 and TRBJ1-1, reads DGGITQSPKYLFRKEGQNVTLSCEQNLNHDAMYWYRQDPGQGLRLIYYSQIVNDFQKGDIAEGYSVSREKKESFPLTVTSAQKNPTAFYLCASSFGGTEAFFGQGTRLTVV.